Shown below are 26 T cell receptor beta chains from a single sample sequenced in a study of blood T cell repertoires in COVID-19. Clones were sequenced by immunoSEQ multiplex PCR, and TCRdb holds only the in-frame ones, with some missing. The sample has about 260,000 clones; 80% to 85% are singletons. The specimen was peripheral blood. The receptors shown here come from a woman between 35 and 50 years old who had recovered from COVID-19.

This sequence joins TRBV20-1 and TRBJ1-5, with 8 bases aligning to TRBD1. CDR1 and CDR2 from the germline V gene are DFQATT and SNEGSKA (reference sequence). The trim removed 3 bases at V and 6 bases at J, leaving 4 bases unmatched. The CDR3 consists of 13 residues. As DNA, the CDR3 is TGCAGTGCTAGTACAGGGGGGGGTCAGCCCCAGCATTTT. This gives the protein CSASTGGGQPQHF.

This clone came up once. The chain couples TRBV28 to TRBJ1-2; 7 nucleotides match TRBD1. V lost 5 bases to trimming and J lost 2 bases; unmatched junction nucleotides: 5. Germline CDR1 reads MDHEN; CDR2 reads SYDVKM. This CDR3 is built from 14 residues. CDR3 coding DNA: TGTGCCAGCAGTGAGGGGGCACAGAACTATGGCTACACCTTC. The encoded protein is CASSEGAQNYGYTF.

The V call is TRBV4-1, the J call TRBJ2-4; possibly TRBD2 for D (6 bases). Germline assignment: CDR1 MGHRA and CDR2 YSYEKL. This CDR3 has 18 amino acids. V lost 0 bases and J 0 bases, leaving 15 bases between the germline ends. CDR3 loop: CASSQEGRGILAKNIQYF. The CDR3 DNA reads as TGCGCCAGCAGCCAAGAGGGACGGGGGATTTTAGCCAAAAACATTCAGTACTTC.

The genes are TRBV3-1 (or the pseudogene TRBV3-2) and TRBJ2-5, with D possibly TRBD2 on 6 matching bases. Trimming took off 8 bases at V and 5 bases at J, with 21 bases between the two ends. This CDR3 contains 15 residues. The germline V gene has CDR1 LGHDT and CDR2 YNNKEL (reference sequence). The chain's CDR3 is CASDRRGGAGETQYF. In nucleotides, the CDR3 is TGTGCCAGCGACCGGCGAGGCGGGGCCGGGGAGACCCAGTACTTC.

The chain couples TRBV2 to TRBJ2-7, with TRBD1 as a possible D gene (6 bases). V was cut by 9 bases and J by 1 base, with 13 bases left in between. Germline V lookup: CDR1 SNHLY, CDR2 FYNNEI. The CDR3 spans 13 residues. The CDR3 here is CASYQGRSYEQYF. CDR3 DNA: TGTGCCAGTTACCAGGGGCGATCCTACGAGCAGTACTTC. Drawing the rest from reference TRBV2 and TRBJ2-7, the complete variable domain is EPEVTQTPSHQVTQMGQEVILRCVPISNHLYFYWYRQILGQKVEFLVSFYNNEISEKSEIFDDQFSVERPDGSNFTLKIRSTKLEDSAMYFCASYQGRSYEQYFGPGTRLTVT.

This chain joins TRBV7-9 and TRBJ2-3; 9 bases match TRBD2. The CDR3 has 16 residues. V lost 6 bases and J lost 6; bases outside the gene matches: 13. Germline lookup yields CDR1 SEHNR and CDR2 FQNEAQ (reference sequence). The CDR3 DNA sequence: TGTGCCAGCAGTCGAGACCCAGCGGGGGGATTTGATACGCAGTATTTT. Translating gives CASSRDPAGGFDTQYF.

V is TRBV28 and J is TRBJ2-1; 7 nucleotides match TRBD1. Germline lookup yields CDR1 MDHEN and CDR2 SYDVKM. Trimming removed 5 bases from V and 2 bases from J; junction bases left unmatched: 9. The CDR3 is 16 residues long. In nucleotides, the CDR3 is TGTGCCAGCAGTCTTACCGACAGGGCCCCCTACAATGAGCAGTTCTTC. Protein product: CASSLTDRAPYNEQFF.

This clone appeared a few times. The chain joins TRBV10-1 to TRBJ2-7; the D gene is possibly TRBD2 (6 bases). Trimming removed 6 bases from V and 9 bases from J, with 18 bases in between. CDR1 WNHNN and CDR2 SYGVQD come from the germline V gene (reference sequence). This CDR3 spans 13 amino acids. The DNA of the CDR3 is TGCGCCAGCAGCGTCGGGACTGAACGAGGGCAGTACTTC. It yields the protein CASSVGTERGQYF.

CDR3 residues: CAWSVQRGGYTF. The CDR3 DNA reads as TGTGCCTGGAGTGTACAAAGGGGTGGCTACACCTTC. The rearrangement joins TRBV30 to TRBJ1-2, with TRBD1 as a possible D gene (5 bases). The germline CDR1 and CDR2 sequences are GTSNPN and SVGIG (reference sequence). This CDR3 has 12 residues. V gave up 0 bases and J gave up 7 bases, with 9 bases separating them. The whole variable domain, filled in from reference TRBV30 and TRBJ1-2, reads SQTIHQWPATLVQPVGSPLSLECTVEGTSNPNLYWYRQAAGRGLQLLFYSVGIGQISSEVPQNLSASRPQDRQFILSSKKLLLSDSGFYLCAWSVQRGGYTFGSGTRLTVV.

V is TRBV24-1 and J is TRBJ2-5, with 10 bases matching TRBD1. CDR3 size: 15 residues. CDR1 and CDR2 (germline): KGHDR, SFDVKD. V dropped 4 bases and J dropped 1; count of bases not matched to a gene: 2. CDR3 region: CATSDRQGAQETQYF. CDR3 nucleotides: TGTGCCACCAGTGACCGACAGGGGGCCCAAGAGACCCAGTACTTC.

This sequence joins TRBV6-5 and TRBJ2-7; 9 bases align to TRBD1. The germline gives CDR1 MNHEY, CDR2 SVGAGI. The CDR3 extends over 14 amino acids. With V trimmed by 6 bases and J by 1 base, 4 bases remained unmatched. CDR3 DNA: TGTGCCAGCAGGGCCGGGACAGGGTCCTACGAGCAGTACTTC. It encodes CASRAGTGSYEQYF.

For the CDR3, the DNA is TGTGCCTTAGGGGACAGGGAGCAGTACTTC. Protein sequence: CALGDREQYF. The chain employs TRBV30 and TRBJ2-7; 8 positions match TRBD1. The germline gives CDR1 GTSNPN, CDR2 SVGIG (reference sequence). V shed 7 bases, J shed 7 bases, and the junction held 3 bases outside the gene matches. The CDR3 is 10 amino acids.

The chain links TRBV2 to TRBJ1-1; 8 bases are shared with TRBD1. Germline trimming cut 10 bases from V and 4 bases from J; bases unmatched to any gene: 2. This CDR3 contains 11 residues. Germline-derived CDR1 and CDR2 are SNHLY and FYNNEI. The CDR3 loop reads CATRGLTEAFF. The CDR3 DNA reads TGTGCCACCAGGGGGCTCACTGAAGCTTTCTTT.

The chain recombines TRBV11-2 with TRBJ2-1; 8 bases are a match to TRBD2. This CDR3 region has 16 residues. The V gene end was trimmed by 1 base and the J gene end by 4 bases; junction bases not matched to a gene: 6. Per germline, CDR1 SGHAT and CDR2 FQNNGV. The CDR3 sequence: CASSLAGGGQYNEQFF. The CDR3 bases are TGTGCCAGCAGCTTAGCAGGCGGGGGGCAGTACAATGAGCAGTTCTTC.

The genes are TRBV29-1 and TRBJ2-1; 10 bases line up with TRBD1. J gave up 0 bases and V 2 bases, and 4 bases lay outside the gene matches. Germline assignment: CDR1 SQVTM and CDR2 ANQGSEA. The CDR3 covers 16 residues. The CDR3 loop reads CSVERGTGDSYNEQFF. The CDR3 DNA is TGCAGCGTTGAACGGGGGACAGGGGACTCCTACAATGAGCAGTTCTTC.

This clone is a singleton in its sample. This chain links TRBV7-6 with TRBJ2-5; D perhaps matches TRBD1 (6 bases). V was cut by 4 bases and J by 4 bases, with 22 bases left in between. Germline CDR1 SGHVS, CDR2 FNYEAQ. This CDR3 comprises 17 residues. CDR3 sequence: CASSSTAPGHLVETQYF. In DNA, the CDR3 is TGTGCCAGCAGCTCCACAGCCCCGGGACACCTAGTAGAGACCCAGTACTTC.

This chain's CDR3 is CAWSYYGTTGSPLHF. In nucleotides, the CDR3 is TGTGCCTGGAGTTACTACGGGACAACGGGGTCACCCCTCCACTTT. The chain carries TRBV30 and TRBJ1-6; tentatively, D is TRBD1 (6 bases). The CDR3 extends over 15 amino acids. Germline CDR1 and CDR2: GTSNPN and SVGIG (reference sequence). V lost 2 bases and J lost 10, with 18 bases in between.

This clone was observed once. The chain recombines TRBV24-1 with TRBJ2-1, with a weak D call TRBD1 (6 bases). The V gene lost 3 bases and the J gene lost 8 bases, with 7 bases spanning the gap. CDR1 and CDR2 (germline): KGHDR, SFDVKD. CDR3 size: 12 residues. The CDR3 is CATSDTGYEQFF. The CDR3 DNA is TGTGCCACCAGTGATACAGGGTATGAGCAGTTCTTC.

The V gene is TRBV7-6, the J gene TRBJ2-7, with a possible D match to TRBD1 (6 bases). V was trimmed by 5 bases and J by 5 bases, leaving 22 bases between them. Looked up from germline, CDR1 is SGHVS and CDR2 is FNYEAQ. This CDR3 comprises 16 residues. Here the CDR3 reads CASSPRRTDSLDEQYF. The DNA for the CDR3 is TGTGCCAGCAGCCCTAGGAGAACGGACAGTTTGGACGAGCAGTACTTC. The variable domain in full, with the rest retrieved from reference TRBV7-6 and TRBJ2-7, is GAGVSQSPRYKVTKRGQDVALRCDPISGHVSLYWYRQALGQGPEFLTYFNYEAQQDKSGLPNDRFSAERPEGSISTLTIQRTEQRDSAMYRCASSPRRTDSLDEQYFGPGTRLTVT.

As DNA, the CDR3 is TGCGCCAGCAGCGTTACAGGGCCAGGTTCGGGAAAACTGTTTTTT. Its protein is CASSVTGPGSGKLFF. The genes are TRBV5-1 and TRBJ1-4, with D possibly TRBD1 on 6 matching bases. The germline V and J ends were trimmed by 4 bases and 10 bases, with 20 bases remaining between them. Germline CDR1 reads SGHRS; CDR2 reads YFSETQ. The length of the CDR3 is 15 residues.

The rearrangement joins TRBV12-3 or TRBV12-4 to TRBJ2-3, with 7 bases lining up with TRBD2. There are 12 residues in the CDR3. V was clipped by 6 bases and J by 14 bases; unmatched bases: 11. The chain's CDR3 is CASSPGLVSVYF. The DNA of the CDR3 is TGTGCCAGCAGCCCCGGACTAGTTTCAGTGTATTTT.

J is TRBJ1-2 and V is TRBV6-5, with D unresolved. CDR1 is MNHEY and CDR2 is SVGAGI in the germline V gene. The length of the CDR3 is 13 residues. Trimming removed 2 bases at V and 2 bases at J, with 6 bases between. CDR3 nucleotide sequence: TGTGCCAGCAGTTACACTGTCAACTATGGCTACACCTTC. It is translated as CASSYTVNYGYTF.

This sequence joins TRBV30 and TRBJ2-5, with TRBD2 as a possible D gene (5 bases). This CDR3 has 13 amino acids. Germline values: CDR1 GTSNPN, CDR2 SVGIG (reference sequence). Trimming removed 0 bases at V and 4 bases at J, with 9 bases between. CDR3 residues: CAWSVHRGETQYF. As DNA, the CDR3 is TGTGCCTGGAGTGTACATCGGGGAGAGACCCAGTACTTC.

The sample holds one count of this clone. The rearrangement uses TRBV2 and TRBJ1-4; TRBD1 matches at 9 bases. The CDR3 has 14 amino acids. Germline loops: CDR1 SNHLY, CDR2 FYNNEI. Losses at the gene ends were 6 bases for V and 10 bases for J; bases not matched to a gene: 9. CDR3 nucleotides: TGTGCCAGCAGGAATACAGGGGGCGCAGGAAAACTGTTTTTT. Its protein is CASRNTGGAGKLFF. Supplemented by reference TRBV2 and TRBJ1-4, the full variable domain reads EPEVTQTPSHQVTQMGQEVILRCVPISNHLYFYWYRQILGQKVEFLVSFYNNEISEKSEIFDDQFSVERPDGSNFTLKIRSTKLEDSAMYFCASRNTGGAGKLFFGSGTQLSVL.

This clone was found a few times. V usage is TRBV25-1 and J usage is TRBJ1-6; D unresolved. This CDR3 has 12 residues. The V gene lost 2 bases and the J gene lost 11 bases, with 7 bases spanning the gap. CDR1 is MGHDK, CDR2 SYGVNS, per germline. The DNA for the CDR3 is TGTGCCAGCAGTGAAGGCTTCGCACCCCTCCACTTT. It yields the protein CASSEGFAPLHF. Full variable domain (outside the CDR3, taken from reference TRBV25-1 and TRBJ1-6): EADIYQTPRYLVIGTGKKITLECSQTMGHDKMYWYQQDPGMELHLIHYSYGVNSTEKGDLSSESTVSRIRTEHFPLTLESARPSHTSQYLCASSEGFAPLHFGNGTRLTVT.

V and J are TRBV7-2 and TRBJ1-2; TRBD1 aligns across 7 bases. Germline V gene data show CDR1 as SGHTA and CDR2 as FQGNSA. The CDR3 runs to 13 residues. With 7 bases clipped from V and 3 bases from J, the junction kept 5 bases outside the gene matches. The CDR3 bases are TGTGCCAGCAAGGTGACAGGGTACTATGGCTACACCTTC. The encoded protein is CASKVTGYYGYTF.